Given below is one T cell receptor (beta chain) in context. Original analysis: Counts of nucleated cells, estimated from reference gene primer amplification, were obtained. Profiled with immunoSEQ multiplex PCR; TCRdb holds only in-frame clones, not every one. D and trimming were read from the DNA, whereas the V and J calls and clone size are those reported in that table. The data contain about 300,000 clones, roughly 87% of them singletons. The data derive from a study of blood T cell repertoires in COVID-19. The clonotype was recovered from a human donor in a cohort sampled during active COVID-19. The sample comprised peripheral blood.

The CDR3 sequence is CASSYSGTSGNNEQFF. CDR3 nucleotide sequence: TGTGCCAGCAGCTATTCCGGGACTAGCGGTAACAATGAGCAGTTCTTC. J is TRBJ2-1 and V is TRBV13, with 11 bases fitting TRBD2. V dropped 4 bases and J dropped 5; count of bases not matched to a gene: 7. Germline-derived CDR1 and CDR2 are PRHDT and FYEKMQ (reference sequence). This CDR3 has 16 amino acids.